Described below is a single T cell receptor beta chain sequence and its context. Its antigen is as yet unknown. This CDR3 is 15 amino acids long. Trimming took 5 bases from V and 0 from J; bases not matched to a gene: 0. Germline V gene sequence: CDR1 MNHEY, CDR2 SVGEGT. Clones were sequenced by immunoSEQ multiplex PCR, and TCRdb holds only the in-frame ones, with some missing. The sample yields roughly 130,000 clones, roughly 91% seen once. The data are from a study of T cell responses to AZD1222 COVID-19 vaccine. Study observations and caveats: Baseline seropositives among AZD1222 recipients totaled only 6 or 7. The span of vaccine-associated CD4 TCRs extended across spike, with dominance at 160-218 and 743-854. Possibly, clonal diversity was underestimated; donors were largely white British and included more females. Among spike-specific TCRs, nearly half reportedly target unmutated variant regions.

The chain combines TRBV6-2 or TRBV6-3 with TRBJ2-2; TRBD2 matches 10 bases. The sequencing used peripheral blood, collected on day 0 of AZD1222 vaccination. The TCR comes from an adult in good health. The CDR3 nucleotides are TGTGCCAGCAGTGGACTAGCGGCGAACACCGGGGAGCTGTTTTTT. Its protein product is CASSGLAANTGELFF.